The present T cell receptor beta chain was sequenced within a study of long-term antiretroviral therapy in people with HIV. Germline V gene lookup returns CDR1 LGHNA and CDR2 YSLEER. The CDR3 has 15 amino acids. Between the trimmed V and J ends, which lost 4 bases and 3 bases, there was a span of 16 bases. Sequencing used immunoSEQ v3.0 at survey level. Profiling relied on immunoSEQ multiplex PCR, and the TCRdb table lists in-frame clones only, not all of them. The sample holds fewer than 40,000 clones, roughly 97% seen once. V gene TRBV4-3 combines with J gene TRBJ2-7; D is undetermined. This TCR came from a man aged 25-45 years with HIV. The sample here was unsorted PBMCs, taken 6.9 years after starting antiretroviral therapy. The CDR3 nucleotides are TGCGCCAGCAGCCCCGGCCCCCACCCGTTCTACGAGCAGTACTTC. It is translated as CASSPGPHPFYEQYF.